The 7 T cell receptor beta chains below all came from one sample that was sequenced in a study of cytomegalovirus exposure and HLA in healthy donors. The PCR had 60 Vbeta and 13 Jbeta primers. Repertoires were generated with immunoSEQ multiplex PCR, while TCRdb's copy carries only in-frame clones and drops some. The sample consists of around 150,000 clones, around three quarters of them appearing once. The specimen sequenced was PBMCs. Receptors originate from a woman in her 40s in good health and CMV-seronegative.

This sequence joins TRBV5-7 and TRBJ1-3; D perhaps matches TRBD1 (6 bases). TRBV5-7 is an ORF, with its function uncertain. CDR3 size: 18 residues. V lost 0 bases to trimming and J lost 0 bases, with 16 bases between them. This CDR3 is CASSLEGGGDHSGNTIYF. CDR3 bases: TGTGCCAGCAGCTTGGAGGGGGGGGGCGACCACTCTGGAAACACCATATATTTT.

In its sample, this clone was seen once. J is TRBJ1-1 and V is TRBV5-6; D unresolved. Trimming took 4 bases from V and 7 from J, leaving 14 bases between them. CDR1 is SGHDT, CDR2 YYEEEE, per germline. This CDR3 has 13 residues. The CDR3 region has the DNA TGTGCCAGCAGCGCAATAAGCGTTAGTGAAGCTTTCTTT. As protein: CASSAISVSEAFF.

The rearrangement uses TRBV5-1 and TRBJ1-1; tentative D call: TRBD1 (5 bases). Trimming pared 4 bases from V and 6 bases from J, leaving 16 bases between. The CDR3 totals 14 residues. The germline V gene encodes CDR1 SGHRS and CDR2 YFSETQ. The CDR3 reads CASSIPGLHPEAFF. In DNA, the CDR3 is TGCGCCAGCAGCATACCGGGACTCCACCCTGAAGCTTTCTTT.

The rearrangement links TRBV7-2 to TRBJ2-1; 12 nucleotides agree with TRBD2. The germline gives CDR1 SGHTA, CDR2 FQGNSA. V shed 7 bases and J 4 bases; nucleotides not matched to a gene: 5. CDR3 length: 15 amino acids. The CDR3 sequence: CASTQGLAGYNEQFF. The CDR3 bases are TGTGCCAGCACCCAGGGACTAGCGGGTTACAATGAGCAGTTCTTC. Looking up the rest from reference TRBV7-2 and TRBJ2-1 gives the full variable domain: GAGVSQSPSNKVTEKGKDVELRCDPISGHTALYWYRQSLGQGLEFLIYFQGNSAPDKSGLPSDRFSAERTGGSVSTLTIQRTQQEDSAVYLCASTQGLAGYNEQFFGPGTRLTVL.

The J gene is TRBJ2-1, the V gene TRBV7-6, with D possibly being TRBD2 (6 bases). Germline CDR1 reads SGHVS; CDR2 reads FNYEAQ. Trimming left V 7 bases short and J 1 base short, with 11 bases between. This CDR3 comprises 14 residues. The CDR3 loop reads CASTLAGSYNEQFF. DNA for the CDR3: TGTGCCAGCACACTCGCGGGATCCTACAATGAGCAGTTCTTC.

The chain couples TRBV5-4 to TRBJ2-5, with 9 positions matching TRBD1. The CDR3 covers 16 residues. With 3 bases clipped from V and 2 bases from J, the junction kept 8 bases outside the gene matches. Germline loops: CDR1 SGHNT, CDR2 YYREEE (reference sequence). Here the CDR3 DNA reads TGTGCCAGCAGCTCGGGGACAGGGCCGGGACAAGAGACCCAGTACTTC. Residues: CASSSGTGPGQETQYF.

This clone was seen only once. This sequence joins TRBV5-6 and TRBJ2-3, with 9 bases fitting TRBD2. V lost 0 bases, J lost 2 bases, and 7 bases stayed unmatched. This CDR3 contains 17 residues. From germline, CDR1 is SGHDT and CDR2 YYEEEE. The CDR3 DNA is TGTGCCAGCAGCTTGGATCTGACTAGCGGAACCACAGATACGCAGTATTTT. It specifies CASSLDLTSGTTDTQYF.